This paragraph reports one T cell receptor beta chain. This clonotype was counted at least ten times. No base-level quality is on record; no much larger clone is a single base apart. The sample is drawn from a study of T cells after yellow fever vaccination (dated by TCRdb to between 2018 and 2021). For context, the study as a whole: Libraries from fractions with low cell numbers were prepared with the SMART-Seq v4 Ultra Low Input RNA kit. Blood was collected at multiple timepoints before and after primary and secondary immunization, and bulk PBMC replicates and cell subsets were isolated. Bulk TCR alpha and beta repertoires were sequenced longitudinally to track T-cell clones before and after primary and booster YFV17D yellow fever vaccination. The cohort comprised two healthy male donors, one aged 18 to 30 and one aged 30 to 40 years.

TCR cDNA was synthesized by 5'RACE template switching, through which a universal primer site and unique molecular identifiers were introduced. Priming for cDNA synthesis came from both the TCR alpha and TCR beta constant segments. Two PCR steps were used to amplify libraries, with sample barcodes and sequencing adapters being added in the second step. Sequencing of the libraries was done on either Illumina HiSeq 2500 (2x100 bp) or NovaSeq (2x150 bp). As for how the authors treated the data: Reads were demultiplexed and collapsed into UMI consensus sequences with MIGEC, and V(D)J alignment was performed with MiXCR. Clonotypes responding to the vaccine were identified with edgeR on replicate PBMC samples, with the criteria of FDR below 0.01 and a log2 fold change above 5 up to day 15. Each bulk clonotype was labeled CD4 or CD8 based on which sequenced repertoire, CD4 or CD8, contained the clonotype at higher abundance. Clonotypes enriched at least 10-fold in dextramer-positive over dextramer-negative fractions were defined as NS4B-specific, and CD4-biased clonotypes were excluded. TCRdb reprocessing: public reads trimmed at Q25 with fastp, clones called with MiXCR, in-frame beta chains kept. Each record represents a unique CDR3 protein, reported with the most common genes and DNA among its rows. V and J calls and clone size were set by TCRdb, not the authors. The table for this sample lists under 55,000 distinct CDR3 sequences; around 6.7% of them were counted only once. More than 20% of the sample is held by the ten biggest clonotypes.

The paper as a whole reports these results and caveats: Because only a couple of donors were included in the study, the extent to which the findings can be generalized is limited. A small share of clonotypes occurred in both CD4 and CD8 compartments, likely arising from convergent recombination. The secondary T-cell response was found to be weaker but faster than the primary response, with a peak reached on day 5 rather than on day 15. Most clones expanded after primary vaccination were re-detected after the booster (almost 98% of CD4 and about 88% of CD8), suggesting broad memory maintenance. FACS-sorted repertoires could contain abundant contaminating clonotypes from the bulk population, so computational filtering was required.

This specimen's treatment or condition label, per the study, means: live attenuated yellow fever vaccine strain. PBMCs were isolated from peripheral blood using a standard Ficoll-Paque protocol. Epitope-specific CD8 T cells were sorted with a dextramer loaded with the yellow fever NS4B epitope peptide, and anti-CD3 and anti-CD8 staining was applied. RNA was extracted with TriZol from bulk PBMCs, CD4 and CD8 fractions, and dextramer-positive and dextramer-negative fractions. Taken from cysteine to phenylalanine, the CDR3 has 17 residues. The CDR3 DNA has 51 bases and is translated from base 1. The germline V gene provides CDR1 MGHRA and CDR2 YSYEKL. V is shortened by 0 bases, J by 1 base, and the region joining them spans 15 bases.

The source was CD8+ T cells not binding an NS4B(214-222) dextramer, sorted from PBMCs, collected more than 35 days after the first yellow fever vaccination. The label giving this sample's cell subset or site can be read as: NS4B epitope dextramer-negative CD8 T cells. The V and J segments used are TRBV4-1 and TRBJ1-1; the D region possibly corresponds to TRBD1 (6 bases align). The receptor was isolated from a man between 18 and 29 years old who received the YFV17D yellow fever vaccine. The DNA sequence reads TGCGCCAGCAGCCAAGAGGCGCCCGGGGGGCGGAACACTGAAGCTTTCTTT. Its translation is CASSQEAPGGRNTEAFF.